The 10 T cell receptor beta chains given below trace back to one sample, sequenced in a study of cytomegalovirus exposure and HLA in healthy donors (dated by TCRdb to the late 2010s). To prepare the library, the immunoSEQ multiplex PCR assay was applied. For the multiplex PCR, a mixture combining 60 forward primers for TCR Vbeta segments and 13 reverse primers for TCR Jbeta segments was used. Held by TCRdb, this immuneACCESS table contains in-frame sequences only and omits some clones. Under half of the omission traces to an unresolved V gene where checked; the cause of the rest is unknown. Across this sample there are more than 70,000 clones, with around 80% seen only once. Around 3.2% of the sample goes to the ten largest clones. Sequenced material: PBMCs. All receptors derive from a man aged 50 to 60 in good health and CMV-seropositive.

This chain connects TRBV5-6 to TRBJ2-6; 7 bases map to TRBD1. Germline CDR1 is SGHDT and CDR2 is YYEEEE. The junction had 8 bases not matched to a gene; V was cut back by 1 base and J by 4 bases. The CDR3 runs 17 residues. CDR3 amino acids: CASSLLTGTVGANVLTF. The CDR3 DNA reads as TGTGCCAGCAGCTTGCTGACAGGGACGGTAGGGGCCAACGTCCTGACTTTC.

The rearrangement links TRBV25-1 to TRBJ2-3, with TRBD2 matching over 8 bases. There are 15 residues in the CDR3. Trimming took 4 bases from V and 1 from J; bases not matched to a gene: 4. Germline V gene sequence: CDR1 MGHDK, CDR2 SYGVNS. The CDR3 DNA follows: TGTGCCAGCAGTGTTAGCGGGATCGGCACAGATACGCAGTATTTT. Its protein product is CASSVSGIGTDTQYF.

Only one count was recorded for this clone. V and J are TRBV11-3 and TRBJ2-2; D is undetermined. Between the trimmed V and J ends, which lost 4 bases and 7 bases, there was a span of 7 bases. CDR3 length: 12 amino acids. The germline CDR1 and CDR2 sequences are SGHNT and YENEEA. The chain's CDR3 is CASSSKSGELFF. CDR3 DNA sequence: TGTGCCAGCAGCTCTAAGAGCGGGGAGCTGTTTTTT.

The chain links TRBV7-9 to TRBJ2-5, with 9 positions matching TRBD1. The J call may not be correct, given that the DNA end is closer to TRBJ2-7. The CDR3 extends over 19 amino acids. Germline lookup yields CDR1 SEHNR and CDR2 FQNEAQ (reference sequence). DNA for the CDR3: TGTGCCAGCAGCTTGCCTGAGGGGACAGGGTGGCTACTGGCCTACGAGCAGTACTTC. This sequence encodes CASSLPEGTGWLLAYEQYF.

This chain connects TRBV5-1 to TRBJ2-7; 9 bases are shared with TRBD2. The junction had 3 bases not matched to a gene; V was cut back by 1 base and J by 4 bases. In germline, CDR1 is SGHRS, CDR2 YFSETQ. CDR3 size: 14 residues. The CDR3 region is CASSLNLAGYEQYF. The CDR3, as DNA: TGCGCCAGCAGCTTGAACCTAGCGGGGTACGAGCAGTACTTC.

The chain links TRBV5-6 to TRBJ2-4; possibly TRBD2 for D (6 bases). Trimming left V 4 bases short and J 0 bases short, with 14 bases between. The CDR3 runs to 16 residues. Per germline, CDR1 SGHDT and CDR2 YYEEEE. The CDR3 nucleotides read TGTGCCAGCAGCCAGCCATCAGCGGGAGCCAAAAACATTCAGTACTTC. Translation gives CASSQPSAGAKNIQYF.

The chain carries TRBV30 and TRBJ2-7, with 7 bases matching TRBD1. The V gene's germline CDR1 is GTSNPN and CDR2 SVGIG (reference sequence). The CDR3 covers 13 residues. The V gene end was trimmed by 3 bases and the J gene end by 2 bases; junction bases not matched to a gene: 4. Here the CDR3 reads CAWSRDSPYEQYF. CDR3 nucleotide sequence: TGTGCCTGGAGCCGGGACAGTCCCTACGAGCAGTACTTC. The full variable domain, with the rest looked up from reference TRBV30 and TRBJ2-7, is SQTIHQWPATLVQPVGSPLSLECTVEGTSNPNLYWYRQAAGRGLQLLFYSVGIGQISSEVPQNLSASRPQDRQFILSSKKLLLSDSGFYLCAWSRDSPYEQYFGPGTRLTVT.

Remarks on this clone: An end of the junction does not agree with germline; a read error may underlie this. V usage is TRBV7-9 and J usage is TRBJ2-7, with 13 nucleotides matching TRBD2. The CDR3 covers 18 residues. CDR1 SEHNR and CDR2 FQNEAQ come from the germline V gene (reference sequence). The CDR3 loop is CSSSWGLAGSLSSYEQYF. The CDR3 DNA reads TGTTCCAGCAGCTGGGGACTAGCGGGATCCCTGAGCTCCTACGAGCAGTACTTC.

This chain links TRBV5-1 with TRBJ2-3; TRBD1 aligns across 9 bases. With 0 bases clipped from V and 2 bases from J, the junction kept 4 bases outside the gene matches. The CDR3 consists of 16 residues. The germline V gene has CDR1 SGHRS and CDR2 YFSETQ. Here the CDR3 DNA reads TGCGCCAGCAGCTTGGGGGGGACAGGGTACACAGATACGCAGTATTTT. It translates to CASSLGGTGYTDTQYF.

The V gene is TRBV7-3, the J gene TRBJ2-2, with 12 bases fitting TRBD2. Looked up from germline, CDR1 is SGHTA and CDR2 is FQGTGA. The CDR3 has 16 residues. V was pared by 5 bases and J by 3 bases, with 4 bases of the junction left unmatched. This chain's CDR3 is CASSRTSGTYTGELFF. The CDR3 DNA reads TGTGCCAGCAGCCGGACTAGCGGGACCTACACCGGGGAGCTGTTTTTT. Supplemented by reference TRBV7-3 and TRBJ2-2, the full variable domain reads GAGVSQTPSNKVTEKGKYVELRCDPISGHTALYWYRQSLGQGPEFLIYFQGTGAADDSGLPNDRFFAVRPEGSVSTLKIQRTERGDSAVYLCASSRTSGTYTGELFFGEGSRLTVL.